This TCR beta chain was retrieved from a study of blood T cell repertoires in COVID-19. Study at large: There were acute and convalescent COVID-19 samples, and they came from the United States, Italy and Spain. Sources were T cells, B-cell-depleted T cells, or PBMCs; the material itself was cDNA or gDNA.

In the source study's methods: Estimation of nucleated cell counts was performed using reference gene primer amplification. This table comes from immunoSEQ multiplex PCR, and its TCRdb copy is limited to in-frame clones, with some not included. That table furnishes V, J and clone size, whereas the DNA furnished D and trimming. Among about 70,000 clones listed, 70% to 90% were seen once. The CDR3 has 18 amino acids. Germline assignment: CDR1 SGHNT and CDR2 YENEEA. Trimming at V came to 5 bases and at J to 7 bases, leaving 17 bases not matched to a gene. This clone was counted only a few times. The chain recombines TRBV11-3 with TRBJ2-1; the match to TRBD2 covers 10 bases. Sequenced material: peripheral blood. This clonotype was sampled from a man between 65 and 85 years old with active COVID-19. CDR3 protein: CASSTMGLAGAPGNEQFF. CDR3 coding DNA: TGTGCCAGCAGCACCATGGGTCTAGCGGGGGCCCCCGGGAATGAGCAGTTCTTC.